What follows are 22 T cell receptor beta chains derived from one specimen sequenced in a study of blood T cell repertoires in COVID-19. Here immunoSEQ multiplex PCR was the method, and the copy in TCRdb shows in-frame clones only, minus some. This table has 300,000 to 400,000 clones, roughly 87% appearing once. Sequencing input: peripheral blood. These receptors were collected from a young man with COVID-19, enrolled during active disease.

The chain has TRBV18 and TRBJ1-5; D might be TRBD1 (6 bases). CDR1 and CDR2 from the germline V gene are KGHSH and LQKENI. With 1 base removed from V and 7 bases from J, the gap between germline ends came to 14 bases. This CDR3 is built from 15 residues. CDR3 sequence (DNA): TGTGCCAGCTCACCACAGCAGGGGCGGGAGCAGCCCCAGCATTTT. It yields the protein CASSPQQGREQPQHF.

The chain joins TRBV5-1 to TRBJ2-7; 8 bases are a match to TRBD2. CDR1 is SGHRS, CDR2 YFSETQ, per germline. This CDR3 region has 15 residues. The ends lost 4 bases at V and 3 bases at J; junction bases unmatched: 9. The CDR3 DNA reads TGCGCCAGCAGCCTACAGAAGCGGGAGTTCTACGAGCAGTACTTC. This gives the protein CASSLQKREFYEQYF.

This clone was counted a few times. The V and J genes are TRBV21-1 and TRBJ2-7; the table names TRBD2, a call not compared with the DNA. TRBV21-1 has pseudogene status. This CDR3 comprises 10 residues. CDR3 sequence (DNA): TGTGCCAGTCCGGGAGACGAGCAGTACTTC. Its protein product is CASPGDEQYF.

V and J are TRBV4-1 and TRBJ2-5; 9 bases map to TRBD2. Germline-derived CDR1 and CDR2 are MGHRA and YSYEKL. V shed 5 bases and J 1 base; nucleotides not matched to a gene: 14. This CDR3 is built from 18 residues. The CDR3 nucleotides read TGCGCCAGCAGCAGGGGTATCACTAGCGGGCGTTTCCAAGAGACCCAGTACTTC. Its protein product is CASSRGITSGRFQETQYF.

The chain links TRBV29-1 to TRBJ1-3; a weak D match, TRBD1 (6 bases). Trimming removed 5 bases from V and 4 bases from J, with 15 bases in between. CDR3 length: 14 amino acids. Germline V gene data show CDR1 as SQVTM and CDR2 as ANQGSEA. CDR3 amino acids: CSVLDTGLGNTIYF. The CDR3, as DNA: TGCAGCGTTCTAGATACAGGGTTGGGAAACACCATATATTTT.

For the CDR3, the DNA is TGTGCCTGGAGTGTCGGGGCGGGAGGGCCCGATGAGCAGTTCTTC. This sequence encodes CAWSVGAGGPDEQFF. This chain joins TRBV30 and TRBJ2-1; 9 bases match TRBD2. CDR3 length: 15 residues. Germline lookup yields CDR1 GTSNPN and CDR2 SVGIG (reference sequence). V lost 0 bases to trimming and J lost 8 bases; unmatched junction nucleotides: 8.

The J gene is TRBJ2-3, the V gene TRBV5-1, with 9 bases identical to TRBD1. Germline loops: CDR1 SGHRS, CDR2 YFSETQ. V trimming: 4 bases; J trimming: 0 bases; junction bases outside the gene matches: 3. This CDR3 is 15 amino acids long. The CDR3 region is CASSRDRESTDTQYF. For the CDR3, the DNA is TGCGCCAGCAGCCGGGACAGGGAAAGCACAGATACGCAGTATTTT. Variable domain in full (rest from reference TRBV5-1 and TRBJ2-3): KAGVTQTPRYLIKTRGQQVTLSCSPISGHRSVSWYQQTPGQGLQFLFEYFSETQRNKGNFPGRFSGRQFSNSRSEMNVSTLELGDSALYLCASSRDRESTDTQYFGPGTRLTVL.

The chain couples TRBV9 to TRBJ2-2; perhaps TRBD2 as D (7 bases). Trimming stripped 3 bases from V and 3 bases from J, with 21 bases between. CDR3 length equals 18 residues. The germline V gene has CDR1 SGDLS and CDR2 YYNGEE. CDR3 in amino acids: CASSDRPGGPVDTGELFF. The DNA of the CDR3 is TGTGCCAGCAGCGACCGTCCGGGGGGCCCGGTTGACACCGGGGAGCTGTTTTTT.

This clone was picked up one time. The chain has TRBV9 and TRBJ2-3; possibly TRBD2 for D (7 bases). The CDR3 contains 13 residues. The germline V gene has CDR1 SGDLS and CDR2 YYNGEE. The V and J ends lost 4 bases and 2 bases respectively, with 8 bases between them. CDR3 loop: CASSRGATDTQYF. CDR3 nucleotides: TGTGCCAGCAGCCGGGGGGCCACAGATACGCAGTATTTT.

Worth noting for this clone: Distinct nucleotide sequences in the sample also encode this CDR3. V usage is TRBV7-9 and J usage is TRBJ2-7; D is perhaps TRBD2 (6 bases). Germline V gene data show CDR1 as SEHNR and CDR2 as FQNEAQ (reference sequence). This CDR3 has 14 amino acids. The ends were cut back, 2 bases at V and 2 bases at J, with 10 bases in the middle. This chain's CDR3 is CASSLLAGTYEQYF. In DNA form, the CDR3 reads TGTGCCAGCAGCTTACTTGCGGGGACCTACGAGCAGTACTTC.

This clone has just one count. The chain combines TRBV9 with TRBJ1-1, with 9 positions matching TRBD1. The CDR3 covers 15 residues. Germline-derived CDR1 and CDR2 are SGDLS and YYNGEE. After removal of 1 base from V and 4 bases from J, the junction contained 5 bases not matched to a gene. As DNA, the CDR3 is TGTGCCAGCAGCGTACAGGACAGGGGCAGCACTGAAGCTTTCTTT. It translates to CASSVQDRGSTEAFF.

CDR3: CASSFTGAGFANTGELFF. CDR3 DNA sequence: TGTGCCAGCAGTTTTACTGGGGCGGGGTTCGCGAACACCGGGGAGCTGTTTTTT. The chain joins TRBV27 to TRBJ2-2, with D possibly matching TRBD2 (6 bases). Germline CDR1 reads MNHEY; CDR2 reads SMNVEV (reference sequence). V was shortened by 3 bases and J by 0 bases, with 17 bases between the two germline ends. The CDR3 extends over 18 amino acids.

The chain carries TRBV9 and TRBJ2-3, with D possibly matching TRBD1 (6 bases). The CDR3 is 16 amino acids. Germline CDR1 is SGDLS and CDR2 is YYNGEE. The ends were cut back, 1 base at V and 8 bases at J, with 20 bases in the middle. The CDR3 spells CASSVRDTRSGGTQYF. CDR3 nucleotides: TGTGCCAGCAGCGTAAGGGACACACGGAGCGGTGGTACGCAGTATTTT.

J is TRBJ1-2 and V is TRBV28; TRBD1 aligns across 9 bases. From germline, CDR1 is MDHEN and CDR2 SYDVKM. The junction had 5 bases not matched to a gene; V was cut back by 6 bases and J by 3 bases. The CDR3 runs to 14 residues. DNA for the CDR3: TGTGCCAGCAGGAGATGGGACAGGGACTATGGCTACACCTTC. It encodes CASRRWDRDYGYTF.

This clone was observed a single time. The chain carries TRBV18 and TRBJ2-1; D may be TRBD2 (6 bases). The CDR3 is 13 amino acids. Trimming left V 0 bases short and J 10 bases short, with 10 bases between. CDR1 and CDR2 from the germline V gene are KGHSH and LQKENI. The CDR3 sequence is CASSPPGGREQFF. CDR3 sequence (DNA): TGTGCCAGCTCACCACCGGGTGGGAGGGAGCAGTTCTTC. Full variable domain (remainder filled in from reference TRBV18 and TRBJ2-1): NAGVMQNPRHLVRRRGQEARLRCSPMKGHSHVYWYRQLPEEGLKFMVYLQKENIIDESGMPKERFSAEFPKEGPSILRIQQVVRGDSAAYFCASSPPGGREQFFGPGTRLTVL.

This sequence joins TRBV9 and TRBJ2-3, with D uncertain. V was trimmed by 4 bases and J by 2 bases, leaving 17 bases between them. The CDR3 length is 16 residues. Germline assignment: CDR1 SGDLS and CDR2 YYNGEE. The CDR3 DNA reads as TGTGCCAGCAGCCCTCGGGTTGTTGTCGCCACAGATACGCAGTATTTT. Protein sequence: CASSPRVVVATDTQYF. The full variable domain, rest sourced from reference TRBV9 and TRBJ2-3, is DSGVTQTPKHLITATGQRVTLRCSPRSGDLSVYWYQQSLDQGLQFLIQYYNGEERAKGNILERFSAQQFPDLHSELNLSSLELGDSALYFCASSPRVVVATDTQYFGPGTRLTVL.

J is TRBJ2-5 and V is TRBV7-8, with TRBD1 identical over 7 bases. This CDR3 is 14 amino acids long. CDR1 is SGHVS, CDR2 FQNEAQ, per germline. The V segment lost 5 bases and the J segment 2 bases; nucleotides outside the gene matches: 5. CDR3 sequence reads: CASSRPTGQETQYF. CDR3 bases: TGTGCCAGCAGCCGCCCGACAGGGCAAGAGACCCAGTACTTC. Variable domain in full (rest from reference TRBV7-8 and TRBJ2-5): GAGVSQSPRYKVAKRGQDVALRCDPISGHVSLFWYQQALGQGPEFLTYFQNEAQLDKSGLPSDRFFAERPEGSVSTLKIQRTQQEDSAVYLCASSRPTGQETQYFGPGTRLLVL.

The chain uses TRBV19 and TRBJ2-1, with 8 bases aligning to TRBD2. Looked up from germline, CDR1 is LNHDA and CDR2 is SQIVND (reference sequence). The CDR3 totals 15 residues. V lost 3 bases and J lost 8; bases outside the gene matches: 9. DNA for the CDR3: TGTGCCAGTAGTATTGGTACTCGGGGGGGGGATGAGCAGTTCTTC. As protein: CASSIGTRGGDEQFF. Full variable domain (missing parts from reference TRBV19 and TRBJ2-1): DGGITQSPKYLFRKEGQNVTLSCEQNLNHDAMYWYRQDPGQGLRLIYYSQIVNDFQKGDIAEGYSVSREKKESFPLTVTSAQKNPTAFYLCASSIGTRGGDEQFFGPGTRLTVL.

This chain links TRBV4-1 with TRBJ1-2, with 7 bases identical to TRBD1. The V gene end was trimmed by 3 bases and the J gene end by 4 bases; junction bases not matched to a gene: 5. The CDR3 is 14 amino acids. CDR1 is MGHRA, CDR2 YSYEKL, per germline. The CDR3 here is CASSHVGQAYGYTF. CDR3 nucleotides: TGCGCCAGCAGCCACGTCGGACAGGCCTATGGCTACACCTTC.

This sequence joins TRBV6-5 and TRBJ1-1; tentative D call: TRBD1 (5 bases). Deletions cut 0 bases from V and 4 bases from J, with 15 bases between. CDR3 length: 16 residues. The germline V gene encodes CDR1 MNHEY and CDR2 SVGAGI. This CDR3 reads CASSYSGGVLLTEAFF. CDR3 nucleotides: TGTGCCAGCAGTTACTCGGGGGGGGTGTTGCTCACTGAAGCTTTCTTT.

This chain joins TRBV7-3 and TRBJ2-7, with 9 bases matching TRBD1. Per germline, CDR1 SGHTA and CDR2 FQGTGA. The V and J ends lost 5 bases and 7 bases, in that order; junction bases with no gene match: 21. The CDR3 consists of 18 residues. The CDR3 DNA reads TGTGCCAGCAGCCCCCGAGGACAGGGGCCGGAGGGAAGGAGGGAGCAGTACTTC. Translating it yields CASSPRGQGPEGRREQYF. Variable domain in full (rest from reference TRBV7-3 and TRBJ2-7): GAGVSQTPSNKVTEKGKYVELRCDPISGHTALYWYRQSLGQGPEFLIYFQGTGAADDSGLPNDRFFAVRPEGSVSTLKIQRTERGDSAVYLCASSPRGQGPEGRREQYFGPGTRLTVT.

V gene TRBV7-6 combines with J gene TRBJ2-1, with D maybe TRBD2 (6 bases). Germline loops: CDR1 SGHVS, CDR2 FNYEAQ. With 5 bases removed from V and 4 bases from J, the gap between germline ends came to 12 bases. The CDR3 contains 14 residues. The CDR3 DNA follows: TGTGCCAGCAGCCGAGGGACTCTTTACAATGAGCAGTTCTTC. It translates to CASSRGTLYNEQFF.